The T cell receptor beta chain under discussion was sequenced for a study of vaccination and CD4 T cells after COVID-19. CD4+ T cells that had been cultured provided DNA sequenced with the Oncomine TCR Beta short-read assay. TCRdb independently ran MiXCR on the PCR reads; one entry per CDR3 protein. In the table there are 17,000 or so distinct CDR3 sequences, about 39% of which are singletons. About this clonotype: Its target is unknown.

Treatment of the sample: approximately nine-day PBMC culture with coronavirus spike peptide pools or control peptides (ViraFEST assay). The germline V gene encodes CDR1 SGDLS and CDR2 YYNGEE. The CDR3 is 15 amino acids. Trimming cost V 1 base and J 0 bases, with 5 bases left between them. This clonotype originated in a human donor who had recovered from COVID-19. The chain recombines TRBV9 with TRBJ2-6; D not certain. What was sequenced was CD4+ T cells from blood, cultured in vitro. The CDR3 loop reads CASSVTDSGANVLTF. In nucleotides, the CDR3 is TGTGCCAGCAGCGTAACCGACTCTGGGGCCAACGTCCTGACTTTC.